One and the same sample provided the 11 T cell receptor beta chains below, sequenced in a study of graft-versus-host responses after intestinal transplantation. The table came from immunoSEQ multiplex PCR; TCRdb's copy has only in-frame clones and leaves some out. The data show about 51,000 clones, roughly 90% seen once. Antigens of these TCRs are unknown. Material: unstimulated CD4+ T cells sorted from spleen or lymph node cells, obtained before transplant. The receptors stem from a human donor who was the organ donor for an intestinal transplant.

V usage is TRBV10-3 and J usage is TRBJ1-2; maybe TRBD1 (6 bases). This CDR3 is 12 amino acids long. Trimming pared 10 bases from V and 5 bases from J, leaving 14 bases between. Germline V gives CDR1 ENHRY, CDR2 SYGVKD. CDR3 residues: CATRTGSYGYTF. In DNA form, the CDR3 reads TGTGCCACCAGAACAGGGTCTTATGGCTACACCTTC.

The chain recombines TRBV7-2 with TRBJ2-5; D is undetermined. CDR3 size: 15 residues. V was clipped by 1 base and J by 5 bases, with 14 bases between them. From germline, CDR1 is SGHTA and CDR2 FQGNSA. The CDR3 nucleotides are TGTGCCAGCAGCTTAGGCCAGACAACCTCGGAGACCCAGTACTTC. Translating it yields CASSLGQTTSETQYF.

V is TRBV5-4 and J is TRBJ1-2, with D tentatively TRBD1 (6 bases). Germline CDR1 SGHNT, CDR2 YYREEE (reference sequence). The CDR3 length is 14 residues. Trimming took 0 bases from V and 2 from J, leaving 8 bases between them. The CDR3: CASSLGGGNYGYTF. CDR3 coding DNA: TGTGCCAGCAGCTTGGGTGGGGGCAACTATGGCTACACCTTC.

V gene TRBV18 combines with J gene TRBJ2-1; 9 bases are shared with TRBD1. Trimming removed 1 base from V and 2 bases from J; junction bases left unmatched: 6. Germline V lookup: CDR1 KGHSH, CDR2 LQKENI. This CDR3 comprises 17 residues. DNA of the CDR3: TGTGCCAGCTCACCACGGGGGTACAGGGGGCCCTACAATGAGCAGTTCTTC. Encoded protein: CASSPRGYRGPYNEQFF. Full variable domain (rest looked up from reference TRBV18 and TRBJ2-1): NAGVMQNPRHLVRRRGQEARLRCSPMKGHSHVYWYRQLPEEGLKFMVYLQKENIIDESGMPKERFSAEFPKEGPSILRIQQVVRGDSAAYFCASSPRGYRGPYNEQFFGPGTRLTVL.

The chain is built from TRBV9 and TRBJ1-2, with 9 bases fitting TRBD1. This CDR3 comprises 14 residues. Trimming removed 2 bases from V and 8 bases from J; junction bases left unmatched: 7. In germline, CDR1 is SGDLS, CDR2 YYNGEE. CDR3 region: CASSVAGTGRGYTF. As DNA, the CDR3 is TGTGCCAGCAGCGTCGCCGGGACAGGGAGAGGCTACACCTTC. Full variable domain (remainder filled in from reference TRBV9 and TRBJ1-2): DSGVTQTPKHLITATGQRVTLRCSPRSGDLSVYWYQQSLDQGLQFLIQYYNGEERAKGNILERFSAQQFPDLHSELNLSSLELGDSALYFCASSVAGTGRGYTFGSGTRLTVV.

The chain combines TRBV5-4 with TRBJ2-7; 9 nucleotides align to TRBD2. V shed 4 bases and J 5 bases; nucleotides not matched to a gene: 13. The V gene's germline CDR1 is SGHNT and CDR2 YYREEE (reference sequence). The CDR3 runs to 16 residues. In nucleotides, the CDR3 is TGTGCCAGCAGCCCTTCGGGCGGGAGGGCCTGGGACGAGCAGTACTTC. Translating gives CASSPSGGRAWDEQYF.

CDR3 protein: CASSLTRGGDTQYF. The CDR3, as DNA: TGTGCCAGCAGCTTAACTAGGGGGGGGGATACGCAGTATTTT. This chain joins TRBV7-3 and TRBJ2-3; D is possibly TRBD2 (7 bases). The V gene lost 0 bases and the J gene lost 6 bases, with 10 bases spanning the gap. CDR1 and CDR2 (germline): SGHTA, FQGTGA. The CDR3 has 14 residues.

The chain couples TRBV21-1 to TRBJ1-5. TRBV21-1 is listed as a pseudogene. The CDR3 totals 18 residues. The CDR3 sequence is CASSKAICGAGRASAQHF. The CDR3 DNA reads as TGTGCCAGCAGCAAAGCGATTTGCGGGGCAGGCCGGGCCTCAGCCCAGCATTTT.

The chain couples TRBV6-1 to TRBJ1-3; TRBD1 matches 12 bases. The ends lost 2 bases at V and 2 bases at J; junction bases unmatched: 10. Germline CDR1 MNHNS, CDR2 SASEGT. This CDR3 has 19 residues. The CDR3 nucleotides are TGTGCCAGCAGTGAACAAACCAGGGGACAGGGGGCGCCTGGAAACACCATATATTTT. Its protein product is CASSEQTRGQGAPGNTIYF.

This clone appeared a single time. The chain has TRBV7-2 and TRBJ2-5; 9 nucleotides agree with TRBD1. Germline V lookup: CDR1 SGHTA, CDR2 FQGNSA. J gave up 5 bases and V 3 bases, and 16 bases lay outside the gene matches. This CDR3 region has 18 residues. This chain's CDR3 is CASSFWDRVFTSRETQYF. The CDR3 DNA reads TGTGCCAGCAGCTTCTGGGACAGGGTGTTTACAAGTCGGGAGACCCAGTACTTC.

The chain uses TRBV6-1 and TRBJ2-2; TRBD2 aligns across 7 bases. The CDR3 has 15 amino acids. Trimming took 6 bases from V and 5 from J; bases not matched to a gene: 9. Germline V gene lookup returns CDR1 MNHNS and CDR2 SASEGT. CDR3 in DNA: TGTGCCAGCAGGCCTCAGGGACTAACGACCGGGGAGCTGTTTTTT. As protein: CASRPQGLTTGELFF.